These T cell receptor beta chains were read from a single sample in a study of post-analysis software for immune sequencing data. TCRdb re-derived calls from the PCR reads in MiXCR, one entry per CDR3 protein. The data show hundreds of thousands of distinct CDR3 sequences, with less than 40% seen just once and 10% to 15% held by the top ten. Input material: blood. All receptors derive from a girl aged 5 to 17 with multiple sclerosis. Both conserved end residues are part of each CDR3. D genes are given only for firm matches. The size entry is marked missing in some rows and otherwise reads once, few, many or a size class.

v_call: TRBV7-2; d_call: NA; j_call: TRBJ2-7; clone_size: NA; cdr3_aa: CASNLGGVYEQYF; cdr3_nt: TGTGCCAGCAACTTAGGGGGGGTCTACGAGCAGTACTTC
v_call: TRBV11-3; d_call: NA; j_call: TRBJ2-5; clone_size: few; cdr3_aa: CASSERSETQYF; cdr3_nt: TGTGCCAGCAGCGAAAGGTCGGAGACCCAGTACTTC
v_call: TRBV7-2; d_call: TRBD2; j_call: TRBJ2-1; clone_size: NA; cdr3_aa: CASSLGVLAGGGEQFF; cdr3_nt: TGTGCCAGCAGCTTAGGGGTGTTGGCGGGGGGCGGTGAGCAGTTCTTC
v_call: TRBV6-1; d_call: NA; j_call: TRBJ2-3; clone_size: few; cdr3_aa: CASSPQAWRGGTDTQYF; cdr3_nt: TGTGCCAGCAGTCCCCAAGCGTGGAGGGGGGGCACAGATACGCAGTATTTT
v_call: TRBV5-1; d_call: NA; j_call: TRBJ2-7; clone_size: NA; cdr3_aa: CASRIWLTISYEQYF; cdr3_nt: TGCGCCAGCCGCATCTGGCTGACGATCTCCTACGAGCAGTACTTC
v_call: TRBV6-1; d_call: TRBD2; j_call: TRBJ2-7; clone_size: NA; cdr3_aa: CASSERGLGEQYF; cdr3_nt: TGTGCCAGCAGTGAGCGGGGGTTGGGGGAGCAGTACTTC
v_call: TRBV10-2; d_call: TRBD1; j_call: TRBJ1-1; clone_size: once; cdr3_aa: CASREGQGPTEAFF; cdr3_nt: TGCGCCAGCAGGGAGGGACAGGGGCCCACTGAAGCTTTCTTT
v_call: TRBV5-1; d_call: NA; j_call: TRBJ2-1; clone_size: NA; cdr3_aa: CASSLPTNGYNEQFF; cdr3_nt: TGCGCCAGCAGCTTGCCGACCAACGGCTACAATGAGCAGTTCTTC
v_call: TRBV7-6; d_call: NA; j_call: TRBJ1-6; clone_size: few; cdr3_aa: CASSPGTPGSSYNSPLHF; cdr3_nt: TGTGCCAGCAGCCCCGGGACCCCCGGTAGCTCCTATAATTCACCCCTCCACTTT
v_call: TRBV5-1; d_call: NA; j_call: TRBJ1-1; clone_size: NA; cdr3_aa: CASSCGGPNTEAFF; cdr3_nt: TGCGCCAGCAGCTGTGGGGGGCCGAACACTGAAGCTTTCTTT
v_call: TRBV9; d_call: NA; j_call: TRBJ1-1; clone_size: few; cdr3_aa: CASSSGVGGNTEAFF; cdr3_nt: TGTGCCAGCAGCTCTGGGGTGGGAGGGAACACTGAAGCTTTCTTT
v_call: TRBV4-3; d_call: NA; j_call: TRBJ2-7; clone_size: few; cdr3_aa: CASSQDRTPKYEQYF; cdr3_nt: TGCGCCAGCAGCCAAGATAGGACTCCTAAGTACGAGCAGTACTTC
v_call: TRBV10-3; d_call: NA; j_call: TRBJ2-5; clone_size: few; cdr3_aa: CAISEYSGEETQYF; cdr3_nt: TGTGCCATCAGTGAGTACAGCGGAGAAGAGACCCAGTACTTC
v_call: TRBV20-1; d_call: TRBD2; j_call: TRBJ2-1; clone_size: NA; cdr3_aa: CSAPQLAGAYNEQFF; cdr3_nt: TGCAGTGCTCCCCAGCTAGCGGGGGCCTACAATGAGCAGTTCTTC
v_call: TRBV5-1; d_call: NA; j_call: TRBJ2-1; clone_size: NA; cdr3_aa: CASSLIGPAGNEQFF; cdr3_nt: TGCGCCAGCAGCTTGATTGGTCCAGCTGGCAATGAGCAGTTCTTC
v_call: TRBV12-3/TRBV12-4; d_call: NA; j_call: TRBJ2-7; clone_size: many; cdr3_aa: CASTLGGAGNEQYF; cdr3_nt: TGTGCCAGCACCCTAGGGGGGGCTGGGAACGAGCAGTACTTC
v_call: TRBV6-1; d_call: NA; j_call: TRBJ1-1; clone_size: few; cdr3_aa: CASSAGKRNTEAFF; cdr3_nt: TGTGCCAGCAGTGCGGGCAAACGGAACACTGAAGCTTTCTTT
v_call: TRBV11-2; d_call: NA; j_call: TRBJ2-7; clone_size: NA; cdr3_aa: CTSSLGVGQSYEQYF; cdr3_nt: TGTACCAGCAGCTTAGGAGTCGGACAGTCCTACGAGCAGTACTTC
v_call: TRBV5-5; d_call: NA; j_call: TRBJ2-4; clone_size: few; cdr3_aa: CASSGRRRDIQYF; cdr3_nt: TGTGCCAGCAGCGGACGAAGGAGGGACATTCAGTACTTC
v_call: TRBV5-1; d_call: NA; j_call: TRBJ2-5; clone_size: once; cdr3_aa: CASSYRDGKRETQYF; cdr3_nt: TGCGCCAGCAGCTACCGGGACGGTAAAAGGGAGACCCAGTACTTC
v_call: TRBV5-1; d_call: NA; j_call: TRBJ2-6; clone_size: NA; cdr3_aa: CASRDSLGGANVLTF; cdr3_nt: TGCGCCAGCAGGGACAGTCTTGGAGGGGCCAACGTCCTGACTTTC
v_call: TRBV29-1; d_call: NA; j_call: TRBJ2-3; clone_size: few; cdr3_aa: CSVGYDTDTQYF; cdr3_nt: TGCAGCGTTGGTTATGACACAGATACGCAGTATTTT
v_call: TRBV6-5; d_call: TRBD1; j_call: TRBJ1-1; clone_size: few; cdr3_aa: CASSPDRGLNTEAFF; cdr3_nt: TGTGCCAGCAGTCCCGACAGGGGGTTGAACACTGAAGCTTTCTTT
v_call: TRBV7-2; d_call: NA; j_call: TRBJ2-7; clone_size: few; cdr3_aa: CPSSLTHYEQYF; cdr3_nt: TGTCCCAGCAGCTTAACCCACTACGAGCAGTACTTC
v_call: TRBV15; d_call: TRBD1; j_call: TRBJ2-1; clone_size: once; cdr3_aa: CATSRATGGAFHEQFF; cdr3_nt: TGTGCCACCAGCAGAGCAACAGGGGGCGCTTTCCATGAGCAGTTCTTC
v_call: TRBV4-1; d_call: TRBD1; j_call: TRBJ2-3; clone_size: NA; cdr3_aa: CASSQSPTGGDTDTQYF; cdr3_nt: TGCGCCAGCAGCCAATCCCCGACAGGGGGTGACACAGATACGCAGTATTTT
v_call: TRBV14; d_call: TRBD1; j_call: TRBJ1-6; clone_size: few; cdr3_aa: CASSLPGQNSPLHF; cdr3_nt: TGTGCCAGCAGCCTTCCGGGACAGAATTCACCCCTCCACTTT
v_call: TRBV15; d_call: NA; j_call: TRBJ2-5; clone_size: NA; cdr3_aa: CATSRTRTFQETQYF; cdr3_nt: TGTGCCACCAGCAGAACAAGGACATTCCAAGAGACCCAGTACTTC
v_call: TRBV4-1; d_call: NA; j_call: TRBJ2-5; clone_size: NA; cdr3_aa: CASSQPGGDETQYF; cdr3_nt: TGCGCCAGCAGCCAACCCGGCGGTGACGAGACCCAGTACTTC
v_call: TRBV20-1; d_call: TRBD1; j_call: TRBJ2-3; clone_size: NA; cdr3_aa: CSAPSRGYVTDTQYF; cdr3_nt: TGCAGTGCTCCCTCCAGGGGGTATGTCACAGATACGCAGTATTTT
v_call: TRBV6-1; d_call: NA; j_call: TRBJ2-5; clone_size: NA; cdr3_aa: CASSASVADSRETQYF; cdr3_nt: TGTGCCAGCAGTGCTTCCGTGGCGGACAGTCGCGAGACCCAGTACTTC
v_call: TRBV20-1; d_call: NA; j_call: TRBJ2-7; clone_size: few; cdr3_aa: CSARGMQGSYEQYF; cdr3_nt: TGCAGTGCTAGAGGAATGCAGGGGTCCTACGAGCAGTACTTC
v_call: TRBV4-1; d_call: NA; j_call: TRBJ1-5; clone_size: few; cdr3_aa: CASSQFSLGQSNQPQHF; cdr3_nt: TGCGCCAGCAGCCAATTCTCACTCGGGCAAAGCAATCAGCCCCAGCATTTT
v_call: TRBV5-1; d_call: NA; j_call: TRBJ2-7; clone_size: NA; cdr3_aa: CASRRWAGDPYEQYF; cdr3_nt: TGCGCCAGCAGACGATGGGCAGGGGACCCCTACGAGCAGTACTTC
v_call: TRBV12-3/TRBV12-4; d_call: NA; j_call: TRBJ2-3; clone_size: many; cdr3_aa: CASSLGGRESDTQYF; cdr3_nt: TGTGCCAGCAGTTTAGGGGGCAGGGAGTCAGATACGCAGTATTTT
v_call: TRBV4-1; d_call: NA; j_call: TRBJ2-5; clone_size: NA; cdr3_aa: CASRPIASSGGTQYF; cdr3_nt: TGCGCCAGCAGGCCTATAGCGTCCTCCGGGGGGACCCAGTACTTC
v_call: TRBV25-1; d_call: TRBD1; j_call: TRBJ2-1; clone_size: NA; cdr3_aa: CASSDEGQGLNEQFF; cdr3_nt: TGTGCCAGCAGTGATGAGGGACAGGGCCTCAATGAGCAGTTCTTC
v_call: TRBV3-1; d_call: NA; j_call: TRBJ1-2; clone_size: NA; cdr3_aa: CASSQIAGNYGYTF; cdr3_nt: TGTGCCAGCAGCCAAATAGCGGGTAACTATGGCTACACCTTC
v_call: TRBV7-9; d_call: NA; j_call: TRBJ2-2; clone_size: NA; cdr3_aa: CASSLNGGANTGELFF; cdr3_nt: TGTGCCAGCAGCCTTAACGGGGGCGCGAACACCGGGGAGCTGTTTTTT
v_call: TRBV6-6; d_call: NA; j_call: TRBJ2-1; clone_size: NA; cdr3_aa: CASSLALRNPNNEQFF; cdr3_nt: TGTGCCAGCAGTCTGGCTTTAAGAAACCCTAACAATGAGCAGTTCTTC
v_call: TRBV20-1; d_call: TRBD1; j_call: TRBJ2-5; clone_size: NA; cdr3_aa: CSAREPGQGETQYF; cdr3_nt: TGCAGTGCTAGAGAACCGGGACAGGGGGAGACCCAGTACTTC
v_call: TRBV12-3/TRBV12-4; d_call: TRBD1; j_call: TRBJ1-2; clone_size: NA; cdr3_aa: CASSLTGTGVNYGYTF; cdr3_nt: TGTGCCAGCAGCTTAACCGGGACAGGAGTCAACTATGGCTACACCTTC
v_call: TRBV7-6; d_call: NA; j_call: TRBJ1-3; clone_size: NA; cdr3_aa: CASSLATSGNTIYF; cdr3_nt: TGTGCCAGCAGCTTGGCCACGAGTGGAAACACCATATATTTT
v_call: TRBV6-2/TRBV6-3; d_call: TRBD1; j_call: TRBJ2-7; clone_size: NA; cdr3_aa: CASRGQNSPYEQYF; cdr3_nt: TGTGCCAGCAGGGGACAGAATAGTCCCTACGAGCAGTACTTC